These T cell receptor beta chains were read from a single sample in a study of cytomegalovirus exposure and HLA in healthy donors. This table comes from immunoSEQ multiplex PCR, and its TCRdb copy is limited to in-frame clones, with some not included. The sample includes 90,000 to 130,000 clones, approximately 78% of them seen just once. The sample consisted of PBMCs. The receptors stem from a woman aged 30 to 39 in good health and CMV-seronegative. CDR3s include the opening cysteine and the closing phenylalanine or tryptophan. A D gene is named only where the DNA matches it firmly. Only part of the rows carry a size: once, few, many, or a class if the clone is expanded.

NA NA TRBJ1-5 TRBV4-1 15 CASSDARRSNQPQHF TGCGCCAGCAGTGATGCACGGAGGAGCAATCAGCCCCAGCATTTT
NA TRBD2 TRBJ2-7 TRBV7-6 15 CASSLAVLAGSEQYF TGTGCCAGCAGCTTAGCAGTACTAGCGGGGTCCGAGCAGTACTTC
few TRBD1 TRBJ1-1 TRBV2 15 CAIKTGVLRLTEAFF TGTGCCATTAAGACAGGGGTCCTTCGACTGACTGAAGCTTTCTTT
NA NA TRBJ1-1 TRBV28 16 CASSPRTESTNTEAFF TGTGCCAGCAGTCCGAGGACAGAATCTACGAACACTGAAGCTTTCTTT
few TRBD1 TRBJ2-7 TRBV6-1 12 CASPGGPREQYF TGTGCCAGCCCAGGGGGTCCGCGGGAGCAGTACTTC
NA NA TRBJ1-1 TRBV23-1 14 CASSHPQTGTEAFF TGCGCCAGCAGTCATCCACAGACAGGAACTGAAGCTTTCTTT
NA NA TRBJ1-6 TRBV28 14 CASSLYRENSPLHF TGTGCCAGCAGTTTATACAGGGAAAATTCACCCCTCCACTTT
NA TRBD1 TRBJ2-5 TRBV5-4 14 CASSSTQGAKTQYF TGTGCCAGCAGCTCGACGCAGGGGGCGAAGACCCAGTACTTC
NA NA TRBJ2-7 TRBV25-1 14 CASSAQLSFYEQYF TGTGCCAGCAGTGCCCAGTTGTCGTTCTACGAGCAGTACTTC
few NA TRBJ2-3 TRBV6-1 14 CASTQGSRTDTQYF TGTGCCAGCACACAGGGTTCTCGCACAGATACGCAGTATTTT
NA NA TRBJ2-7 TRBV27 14 CASSLKDSSYEQYF TGTGCCAGCAGTTTAAAGGACAGTTCCTACGAGCAGTACTTC
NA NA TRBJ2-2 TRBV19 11 CASRTTGELFF TGTGCCAGCCGTACTACCGGGGAGCTGTTTTTT
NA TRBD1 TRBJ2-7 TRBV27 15 CASSPRQGAGYEQYF TGTGCCAGCAGTCCGAGACAGGGGGCCGGTTACGAGCAGTACTTC
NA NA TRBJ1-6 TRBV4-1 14 CASSPITGASPLHF TGCGCCAGCAGCCCAATTACGGGAGCCTCACCCCTCCACTTT
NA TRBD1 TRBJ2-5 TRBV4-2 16 CASSQTSDRATETQYF TGTGCCAGCAGCCAAACCTCGGACAGGGCAACGGAGACCCAGTACTTC
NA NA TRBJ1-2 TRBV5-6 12 CASSFSGDGYTF TGTGCCAGCAGCTTTTCAGGGGATGGCTACACCTTC
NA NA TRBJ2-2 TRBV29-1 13 CSVEWGGGGELFF TGCAGCGTTGAGTGGGGGGGCGGCGGGGAGCTGTTTTTT
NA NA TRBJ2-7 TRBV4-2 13 CASSQVSSSEQYF TGTGCCAGCAGCCAAGTTTCTAGTAGCGAGCAGTACTTC
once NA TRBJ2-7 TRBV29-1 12 CSVQTSSYEQYF TGCAGCGTGCAGACTAGTTCGTACGAGCAGTACTTC
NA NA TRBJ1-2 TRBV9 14 CASSVDGLDYGYTF TGTGCCAGCAGCGTAGACGGGTTGGACTATGGCTACACCTTC
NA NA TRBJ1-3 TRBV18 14 CASSADSSGNTIYF TGTGCCAGCTCAGCGGACAGCTCTGGAAACACCATATATTTT
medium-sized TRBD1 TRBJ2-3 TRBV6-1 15 CASSDGQGASDTQYF TGTGCCAGCAGTGATGGGCAGGGGGCCTCAGATACGCAGTATTTT
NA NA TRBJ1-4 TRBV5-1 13 CASSLSVREKLFF TGCGCCAGCAGCTTGTCGGTCAGGGAAAAACTGTTTTTT
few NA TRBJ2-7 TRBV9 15 CASSVGSRTVYEQYF TGTGCCAGCAGCGTAGGATCCCGGACAGTATACGAGCAGTACTTC
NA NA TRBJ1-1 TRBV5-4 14 CASSPENRNTEAFF TGTGCCAGCAGCCCGGAGAATAGGAACACTGAAGCTTTCTTT
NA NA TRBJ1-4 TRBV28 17 CASSLAGDFATNEKLFF TGTGCCAGCAGTTTGGCGGGCGACTTTGCAACTAATGAAAAACTGTTTTTT
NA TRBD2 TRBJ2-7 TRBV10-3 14 CAISGTSVGYEQYF TGTGCCATCAGCGGGACTAGCGTTGGCTACGAGCAGTACTTC
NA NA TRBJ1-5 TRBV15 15 CATSRDSGGSQPQHF TGTGCCACCAGCAGAGATTCGGGGGGCTCTCAGCCCCAGCATTTT
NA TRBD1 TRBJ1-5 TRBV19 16 CASGTVRQGAFQPQHF TGTGCCAGTGGGACTGTCAGACAGGGGGCATTCCAGCCCCAGCATTTT
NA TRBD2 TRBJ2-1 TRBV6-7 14 CASSWGGAYNEQFF TGTGCCAGCAGTTGGGGGGGGGCCTACAATGAGCAGTTCTTC
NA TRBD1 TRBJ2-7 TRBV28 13 CASRPGQSLEQYF TGTGCCAGCAGACCGGGACAGTCCCTCGAGCAGTACTTC
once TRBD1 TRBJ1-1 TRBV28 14 CASSLFAGGTEAFF TGTGCCAGCAGTTTATTTGCAGGGGGGACTGAAGCTTTCTTT
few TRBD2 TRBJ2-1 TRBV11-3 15 CASSSRLAGLNEQFF TGTGCCAGCAGCTCGAGACTAGCTGGGTTAAATGAGCAGTTCTTC
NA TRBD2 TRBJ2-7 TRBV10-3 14 CAISDLAGLYEQYF TGTGCCATCAGTGATTTAGCGGGGTTGTACGAGCAGTACTTC
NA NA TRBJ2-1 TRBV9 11 CASSEADEQFF TGTGCCAGCAGCGAGGCGGATGAGCAGTTCTTC
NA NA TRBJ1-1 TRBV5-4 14 CASSRGGGSTEAFF TGTGCCAGCAGCCGAGGAGGCGGGAGCACTGAAGCTTTCTTT
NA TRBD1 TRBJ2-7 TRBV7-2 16 CASSLRVGTGNSEQYF TGTGCCAGCAGCTTACGTGTTGGGACAGGGAACTCCGAGCAGTACTTC
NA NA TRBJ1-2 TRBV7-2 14 CASSLDRSNYGYTF TGTGCCAGCAGCTTAGATAGGAGTAACTATGGCTACACCTTC
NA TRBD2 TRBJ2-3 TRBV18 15 CASSPRGTSGDTQYF TGTGCCAGCTCACCACGGGGAACTAGCGGGGATACGCAGTATTTT
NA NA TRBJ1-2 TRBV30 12 CAWSEQVYGYTF TGTGCCTGGAGTGAACAAGTCTATGGCTACACCTTC
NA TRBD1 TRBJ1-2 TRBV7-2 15 CASSWDSTTNYGYTF TGTGCCAGCAGCTGGGACAGCACTACTAACTATGGCTACACCTTC